This T cell receptor (beta chain) was documented in a study of identical twins. Broader study findings: Beta clonotypes that were abundant in cord blood contained fewer insertions, a pattern absent from memory repertoires. Conclusions were drawn cross-sectionally by statistical analysis, without following the same donors. Diverse VJ usage suggested most zero-insertion clonotypes were not invariant T cells.

A universal primer site was created by template switching, with the cDNA bearing unique molecular identifiers. Each CDR3 protein is one row after TCRdb ran MiXCR on the 5' RACE reads. This table has about 220,000 distinct CDR3 sequences, 7.5% appearing once. The CDR3 contains 14 residues. Germline loops: CDR1 PRHDT, CDR2 FYEKMQ (reference sequence). V lost 2 bases and J lost 4, with 12 bases in between. This clonotype was counted ten times or more. The antigen is unknown. These same records also appear under a second study, on yellow fever vaccine responses in identical twins.

The clonotype originates from a woman between 18 and 29 years old in good health. The J gene is TRBJ2-7, the V gene TRBV13, with D unclear. The sequenced material came from memory (CD45RO+) T cells sorted from blood. CDR3 DNA: TGTGCCAGCAGCTTACGGGCGGAAAAGTACGAGCAGTACTTC. As protein: CASSLRAEKYEQYF.